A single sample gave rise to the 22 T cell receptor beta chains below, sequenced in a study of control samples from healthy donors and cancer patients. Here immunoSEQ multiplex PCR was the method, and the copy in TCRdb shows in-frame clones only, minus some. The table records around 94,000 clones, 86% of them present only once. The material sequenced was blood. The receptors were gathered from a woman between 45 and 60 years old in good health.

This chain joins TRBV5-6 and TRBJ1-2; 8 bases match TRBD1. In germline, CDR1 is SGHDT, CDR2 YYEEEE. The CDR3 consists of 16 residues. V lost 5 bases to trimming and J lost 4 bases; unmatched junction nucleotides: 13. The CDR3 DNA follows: TGTGCCAGCAGACCCCATGGACAGGGCGCGTTCTATGGCTACACCTTC. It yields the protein CASRPHGQGAFYGYTF.

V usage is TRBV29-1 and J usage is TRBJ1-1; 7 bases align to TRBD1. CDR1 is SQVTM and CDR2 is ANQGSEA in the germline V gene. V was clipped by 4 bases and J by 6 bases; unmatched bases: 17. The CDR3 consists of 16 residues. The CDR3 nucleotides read TGCAGCGTTGGCCCTCTGACAGGGTACCAAAGGGCTGAAGCTTTCTTT. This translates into CSVGPLTGYQRAEAFF.

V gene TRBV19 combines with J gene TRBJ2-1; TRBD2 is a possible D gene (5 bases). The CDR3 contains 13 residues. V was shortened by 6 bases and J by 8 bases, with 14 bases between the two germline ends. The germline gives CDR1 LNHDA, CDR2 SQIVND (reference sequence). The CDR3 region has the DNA TGTGCCAGTAGCGTGCTAGCTAGGGATGAGCAGTTCTTC. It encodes CASSVLARDEQFF.

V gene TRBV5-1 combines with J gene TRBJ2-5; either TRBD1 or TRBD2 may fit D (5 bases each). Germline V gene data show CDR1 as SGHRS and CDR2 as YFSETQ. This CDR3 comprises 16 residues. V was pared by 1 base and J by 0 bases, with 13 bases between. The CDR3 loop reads CASSLQDPGHQETQYF. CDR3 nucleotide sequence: TGCGCCAGCAGCTTGCAGGATCCGGGACACCAAGAGACCCAGTACTTC.

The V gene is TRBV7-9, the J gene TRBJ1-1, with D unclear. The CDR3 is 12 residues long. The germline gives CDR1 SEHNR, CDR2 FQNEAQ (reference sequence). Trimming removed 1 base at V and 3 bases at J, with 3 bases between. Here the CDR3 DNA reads TGTGCCAGCAGCTTAGAAGACACTGAAGCTTTCTTT. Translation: CASSLEDTEAFF.

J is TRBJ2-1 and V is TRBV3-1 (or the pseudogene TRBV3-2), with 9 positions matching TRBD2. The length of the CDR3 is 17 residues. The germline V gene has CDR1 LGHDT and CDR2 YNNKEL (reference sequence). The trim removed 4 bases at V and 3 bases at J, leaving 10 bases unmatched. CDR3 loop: CASSPRGGTSSYNEQFF. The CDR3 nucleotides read TGTGCCAGCAGCCCCCGGGGAGGGACTAGCAGCTACAATGAGCAGTTCTTC.

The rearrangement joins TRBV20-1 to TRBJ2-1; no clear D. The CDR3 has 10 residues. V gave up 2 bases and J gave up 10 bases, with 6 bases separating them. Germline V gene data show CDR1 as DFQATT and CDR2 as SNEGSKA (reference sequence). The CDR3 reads CSARREEQFF. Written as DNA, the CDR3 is TGCAGTGCTAGACGAGAGGAGCAGTTCTTC.

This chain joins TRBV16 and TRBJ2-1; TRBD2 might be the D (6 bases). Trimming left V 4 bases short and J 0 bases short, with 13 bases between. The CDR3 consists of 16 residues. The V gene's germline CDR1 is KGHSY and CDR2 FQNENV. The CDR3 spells CASSPGGGSSYNEQFF. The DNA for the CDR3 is TGTGCCAGCAGCCCGGGCGGAGGGAGCTCCTACAATGAGCAGTTCTTC.

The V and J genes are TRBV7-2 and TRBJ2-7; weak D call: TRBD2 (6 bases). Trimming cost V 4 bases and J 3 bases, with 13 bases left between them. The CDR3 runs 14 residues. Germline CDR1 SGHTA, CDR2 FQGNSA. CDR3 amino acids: CASSSGGGIYEQYF. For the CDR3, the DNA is TGTGCCAGCAGCTCGGGTGGGGGGATCTACGAGCAGTACTTC.

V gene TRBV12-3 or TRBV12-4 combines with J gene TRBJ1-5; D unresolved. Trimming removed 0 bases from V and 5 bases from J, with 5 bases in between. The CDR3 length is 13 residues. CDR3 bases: TGTGCCAGCAGTTTAGCCGGGGATCAGCCCCAGCATTTT. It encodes CASSLAGDQPQHF.

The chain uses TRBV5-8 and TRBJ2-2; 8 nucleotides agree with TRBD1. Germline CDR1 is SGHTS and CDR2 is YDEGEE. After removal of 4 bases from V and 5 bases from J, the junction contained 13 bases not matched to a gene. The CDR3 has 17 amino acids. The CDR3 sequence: CASSPDRVSRKTGELFF. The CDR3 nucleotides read TGTGCCAGCAGCCCGGACAGGGTTAGTCGAAAGACCGGGGAGCTGTTTTTT.

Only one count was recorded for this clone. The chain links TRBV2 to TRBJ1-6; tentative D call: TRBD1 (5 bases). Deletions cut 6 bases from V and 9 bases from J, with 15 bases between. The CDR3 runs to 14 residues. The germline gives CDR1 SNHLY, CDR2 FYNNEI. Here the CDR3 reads CASRTVGLGSPLHF. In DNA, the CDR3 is TGTGCCAGCAGGACAGTCGGTTTAGGTTCACCCCTCCACTTT.

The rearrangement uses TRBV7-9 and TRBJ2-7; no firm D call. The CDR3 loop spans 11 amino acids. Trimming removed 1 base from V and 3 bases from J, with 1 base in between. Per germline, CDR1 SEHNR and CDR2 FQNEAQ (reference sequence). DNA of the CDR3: TGTGCCAGCAGCTTAGACTACGAGCAGTACTTC. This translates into CASSLDYEQYF.

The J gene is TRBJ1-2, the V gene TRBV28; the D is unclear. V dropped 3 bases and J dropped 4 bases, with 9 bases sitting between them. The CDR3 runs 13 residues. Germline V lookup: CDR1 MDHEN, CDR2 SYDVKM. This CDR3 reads CASSFGESYGYTF. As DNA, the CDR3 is TGTGCCAGCAGTTTTGGGGAGAGCTATGGCTACACCTTC.

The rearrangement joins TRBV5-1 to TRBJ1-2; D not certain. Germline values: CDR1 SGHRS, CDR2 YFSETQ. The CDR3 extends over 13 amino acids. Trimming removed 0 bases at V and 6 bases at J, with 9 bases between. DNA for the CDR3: TGCGCCAGCAGCTTGGTACCCGGGAATGGCTACACCTTC. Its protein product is CASSLVPGNGYTF.

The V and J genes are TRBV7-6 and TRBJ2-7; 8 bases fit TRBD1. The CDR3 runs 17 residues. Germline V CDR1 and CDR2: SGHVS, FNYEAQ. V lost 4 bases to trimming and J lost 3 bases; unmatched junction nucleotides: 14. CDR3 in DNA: TGTGCCAGCAGCTCATCAGGGGCGACAGGGGAAGTCTACGAGCAGTACTTC. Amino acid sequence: CASSSSGATGEVYEQYF.

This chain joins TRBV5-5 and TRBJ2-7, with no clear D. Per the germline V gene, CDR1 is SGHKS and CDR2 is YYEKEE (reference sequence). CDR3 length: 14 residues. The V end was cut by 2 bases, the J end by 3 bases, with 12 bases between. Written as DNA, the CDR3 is TGTGCCAGCAGCTTATACACCCCGGGCTACGAGCAGTACTTC. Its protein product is CASSLYTPGYEQYF. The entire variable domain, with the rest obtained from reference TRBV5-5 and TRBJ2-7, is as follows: DAGVTQSPTHLIKTRGQQVTLRCSPISGHKSVSWYQQVLGQGPQFIFQYYEKEERGRGNFPDRFSARQFPNYSSELNVNALLLGDSALYLCASSLYTPGYEQYFGPGTRLTVT.

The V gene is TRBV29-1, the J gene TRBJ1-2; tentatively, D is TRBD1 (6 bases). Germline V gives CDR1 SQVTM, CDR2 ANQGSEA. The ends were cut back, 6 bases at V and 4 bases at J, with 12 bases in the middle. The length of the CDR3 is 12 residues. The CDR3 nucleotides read TGCAGCGTCCGGACAGAGAGCTATGGCTACACCTTC. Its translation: CSVRTESYGYTF.

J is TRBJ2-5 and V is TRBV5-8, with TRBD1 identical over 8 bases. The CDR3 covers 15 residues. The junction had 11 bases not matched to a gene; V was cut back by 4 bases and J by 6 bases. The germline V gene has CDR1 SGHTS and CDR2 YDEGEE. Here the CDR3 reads CASSPRPDRGQTQYF. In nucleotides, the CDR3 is TGTGCCAGCAGCCCACGGCCTGACAGGGGACAGACCCAGTACTTC.

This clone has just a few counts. The CDR3 here is CSASGWGDTEAFF. In DNA form, the CDR3 reads TGCAGTGCTAGTGGTTGGGGGGACACTGAAGCTTTCTTT. The gene calls are TRBV20-1 and TRBJ1-1; a weak D match, TRBD1 (5 bases). Germline V gene data show CDR1 as DFQATT and CDR2 as SNEGSKA (reference sequence). The CDR3 totals 13 residues. With 3 bases removed from V and 3 bases from J, the gap between germline ends came to 11 bases.

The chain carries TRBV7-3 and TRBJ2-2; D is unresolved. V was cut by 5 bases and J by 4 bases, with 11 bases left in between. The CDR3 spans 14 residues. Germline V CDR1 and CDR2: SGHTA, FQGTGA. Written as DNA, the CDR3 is TGTGCCAGCAGCCCGCAAGCCATCACCGGGGAGCTGTTTTTT. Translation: CASSPQAITGELFF.

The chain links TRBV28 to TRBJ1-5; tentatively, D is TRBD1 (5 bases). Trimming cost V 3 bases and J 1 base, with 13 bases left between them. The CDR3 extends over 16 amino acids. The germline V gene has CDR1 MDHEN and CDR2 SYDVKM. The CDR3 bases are TGTGCCAGCAGTTTGTTTAGGGGACTGAGCAATCAGCCCCAGCATTTT. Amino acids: CASSLFRGLSNQPQHF.